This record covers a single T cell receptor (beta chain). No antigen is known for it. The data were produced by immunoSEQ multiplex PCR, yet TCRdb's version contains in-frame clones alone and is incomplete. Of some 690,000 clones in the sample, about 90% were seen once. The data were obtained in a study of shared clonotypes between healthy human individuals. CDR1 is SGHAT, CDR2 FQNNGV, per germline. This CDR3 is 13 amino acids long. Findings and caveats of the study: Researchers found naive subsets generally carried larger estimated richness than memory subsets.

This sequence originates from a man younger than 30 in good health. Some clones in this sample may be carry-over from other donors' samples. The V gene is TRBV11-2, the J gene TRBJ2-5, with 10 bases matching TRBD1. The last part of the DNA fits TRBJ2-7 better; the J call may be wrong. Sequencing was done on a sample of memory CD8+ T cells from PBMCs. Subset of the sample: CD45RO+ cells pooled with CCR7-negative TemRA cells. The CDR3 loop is CASSPGTGVEQYF. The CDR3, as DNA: TGTGCCAGCAGCCCCGGGACAGGGGTCGAGCAGTACTTC.